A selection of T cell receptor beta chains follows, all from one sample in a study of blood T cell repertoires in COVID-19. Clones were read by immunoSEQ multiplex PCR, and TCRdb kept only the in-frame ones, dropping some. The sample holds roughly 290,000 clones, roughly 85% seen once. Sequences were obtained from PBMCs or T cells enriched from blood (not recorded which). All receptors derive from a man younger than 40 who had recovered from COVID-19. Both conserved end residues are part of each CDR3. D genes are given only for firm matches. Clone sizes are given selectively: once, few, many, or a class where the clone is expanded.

CASSSDSNQPQHF TGTGCCAGCAGCTCAGATAGCAATCAGCCCCAGCATTTT once TRBJ1-5 TRBV5-4 .
CASSYGTSGNTGELFF TGTGCCAGCAGTTACGGCACTAGCGGGAACACCGGGGAGCTGTTTTTT . TRBJ2-2 TRBV6-5 TRBD2
CASSLADRLKSYNEQFF TGTGCCAGCAGCTTAGCGGACAGGTTAAAATCCTACAATGAGCAGTTCTTC . TRBJ2-1 TRBV7-9 TRBD1
CASSAMQGRNEQYF TGCGCCAGCAGCGCCATGCAGGGTAGGAACGAGCAGTACTTC . TRBJ2-7 TRBV5-1 .
CASSEAANSPLHF TGTGCCAGCAGTGAGGCTGCAAATTCACCCCTCCACTTT many TRBJ1-6 TRBV6-4 .
CAGLRQTGGYTF TGTGCCGGACTCCGTCAGACGGGAGGCTACACCTTC . TRBJ1-2 TRBV30 .
CASSLEQGAGNTIYF TGTGCCAGCAGCTTAGAACAGGGTGCTGGAAACACCATATATTTT . TRBJ1-3 TRBV5-5 .
CASSLDLFYEQYF TGTGCCAGTAGCCTGGACTTGTTCTACGAGCAGTACTTC . TRBJ2-7 TRBV19 .
CASSLASGGVNYEQYF TGTGCCAGCAGCTTAGCATCAGGGGGCGTTAATTACGAGCAGTACTTC . TRBJ2-7 TRBV7-9 TRBD1
CSVGDPEAFF TGCAGCGTCGGGGATCCTGAAGCTTTCTTT few TRBJ1-1 TRBV29-1 .
CASQRGGPGNTIYF TGTGCCAGCCAGAGGGGGGGCCCTGGAAACACCATATATTTT . TRBJ1-3 TRBV19 .
CASSQAQGSSPLHF TGTGCCAGCAGCCAAGCACAGGGAAGTTCACCCCTCCACTTT . TRBJ1-6 TRBV3-1/TRBV3-2 .
CAWSLRTTYNSPLHF TGTGCCTGGAGTTTGCGTACGACCTATAATTCACCCCTCCACTTT . TRBJ1-6 TRBV30 .
CASRRAGGRDTQYF TGTGCCAGCAGGCGTGCGGGGGGAAGGGATACGCAGTATTTT . TRBJ2-3 TRBV6-5 TRBD2
CASSPGQGQFGTEAFF TGCGCCAGCAGCCCGGGACAGGGGCAGTTTGGCACTGAAGCTTTCTTT . TRBJ1-1 TRBV5-1 TRBD1
CSVEGGDLSSYEQYF TGCAGCGTTGAAGGGGGGGACTTATCCTCCTACGAGCAGTACTTC . TRBJ2-7 TRBV29-1 .
CASGGASETQYF TGTGCCAGTGGGGGGGCCAGTGAGACCCAGTACTTC . TRBJ2-5 TRBV19 .
CASSQGGQGSAYGYTF TGTGCCAGCAGCCAGGGAGGACAGGGATCCGCCTATGGCTACACCTTC . TRBJ1-2 TRBV4-2 TRBD1
CASSPIRWGYTF TGTGCCAGCAGCCCTATCCGCTGGGGCTACACCTTC . TRBJ1-2 TRBV12-3/TRBV12-4 .
CASSYSTGGWTEAFF TGTGCCAGCAGTTACTCTACAGGGGGTTGGACTGAAGCTTTCTTT . TRBJ1-1 TRBV6-5 TRBD1
CASSQLNYGYTF TGTGCCAGCAGCCAACTAAACTATGGCTACACCTTC . TRBJ1-2 TRBV7-9 .
CASSGTSTYEQYF TGTGCCAGCAGCGGGACATCTACCTACGAGCAGTACTTC few TRBJ2-7 TRBV7-9 .
CASSIEHRAAGSNIQYF TGTGCCAGTAGTATAGAACACAGGGCCGCCGGCTCAAACATTCAGTACTTC . TRBJ2-4 TRBV19 .
CSVVLSQETQYF TGCAGCGTCGTACTGAGCCAAGAGACCCAGTACTTC . TRBJ2-5 TRBV29-1 .
CASSSPAGTGINEQFF TGTGCCAGCAGCTCGCCCGCCGGGACAGGGATCAATGAGCAGTTCTTC . TRBJ2-1 TRBV7-3 TRBD1
CASSLAQGANEQFF TGTGCCAGCAGTTTAGCACAGGGGGCGAATGAGCAGTTCTTC . TRBJ2-1 TRBV27 TRBD1
CASMVEGRNTIYF TGTGCCAGCATGGTAGAGGGTAGAAACACCATATATTTT once TRBJ1-3 TRBV6-5 .
CASSLAGVGGYTF TGTGCCAGCAGCTTAGCAGGGGTCGGTGGCTACACCTTC . TRBJ1-2 TRBV27 .
CASSSGGTANYGYTF TGTGCCAGCAGTTCGGGGGGGACAGCTAACTATGGCTACACCTTC . TRBJ1-2 TRBV6-6 TRBD1
CASSFDRGTEAFF TGTGCCAGCAGTTTTGACAGGGGCACTGAAGCTTTCTTT . TRBJ1-1 TRBV12-3/TRBV12-4 TRBD1
CASSLDSAVGGTEAFF TGTGCCAGCAGCTTAGATTCGGCGGTGGGAGGGACTGAAGCTTTCTTT . TRBJ1-1 TRBV11-2 .
CASSERGLIGGYTF TGTGCCAGCAGTGAAAGGGGGCTAATAGGCGGCTACACCTTC . TRBJ1-2 TRBV2 TRBD1
CASSRDISYQETQYF TGTGCCAGCAGTCGGGACATTTCGTACCAAGAGACCCAGTACTTC . TRBJ2-5 TRBV2 .
CASRWDRNTEAFF TGTGCCAGCAGGTGGGACAGGAACACTGAAGCTTTCTTT . TRBJ1-1 TRBV7-9 TRBD1
CASRPRGRFYGYTF TGTGCCAGCAGGCCCAGGGGGCGGTTCTATGGCTACACCTTC . TRBJ1-2 TRBV27 TRBD1
CASSYRFGYTF TGTGCCAGCAGTTACAGGTTCGGCTACACCTTC . TRBJ1-2 TRBV12-3/TRBV12-4 .
CASSVGPGGSTEAFF TGTGCCAGCAGCGTAGGTCCGGGGGGTAGCACTGAAGCTTTCTTT . TRBJ1-1 TRBV9 .
CASSQLLLNTEAFF TGTGCCAGCAGCCAACTTCTTCTTAACACTGAAGCTTTCTTT . TRBJ1-1 TRBV3-1/TRBV3-2 .
CASSRTGAGELFF TGTGCCAGCAGTCGGACAGGGGCCGGGGAGCTGTTTTTT . TRBJ2-2 TRBV12-3/TRBV12-4 TRBD1
CSVGQGAFQETQYF TGCAGCGTTGGCCAGGGGGCCTTCCAAGAGACCCAGTACTTC . TRBJ2-5 TRBV29-1 TRBD1
CASSHETGNYSPLHF TGTGCCAGCAGCCACGAGACAGGAAACTATTCACCCCTCCACTTT . TRBJ1-6 TRBV11-2 .
CAWKRTGIYEQYF TGTGCCTGGAAGCGGACAGGAATCTACGAGCAGTACTTC . TRBJ2-7 TRBV30 TRBD1
CASSLEANTEAFF TGCGCCAGCAGCTTGGAAGCGAACACTGAAGCTTTCTTT once TRBJ1-1 TRBV5-1 .